Shown below are 31 T cell receptor beta chains from a single sample sequenced in a study of T cells in Graves' hyperthyroidism and ophthalmopathy. TCR beta CDR3 region amplification was performed from RNA transcripts. The TCR CDR3 first-round RT-PCR relied on the HTBI primer set. TCRdb re-called the multiplex PCR reads through MiXCR, storing one row per CDR3 protein. This sample yields approximately 360,000 distinct CDR3 sequences, of which about 25% are seen a single time; 73% belongs to the top ten. Sample: blood. These receptor sequences come from a man aged 50 or older with Graves' hyperthyroidism.

The gene calls are TRBV27 and TRBJ2-3, with 11 bases fitting TRBD2. CDR1 is MNHEY and CDR2 is SMNVEV in the germline V gene (reference sequence). Trimming removed 10 bases from V and 1 base from J; junction bases left unmatched: 10. CDR3 length: 16 residues. The CDR3 is CATRSTLAGGTDTQYF. The CDR3 DNA reads as TGTGCCACCAGGTCCACACTAGCGGGGGGCACAGATACGCAGTATTTT.

V and J are TRBV20-1 and TRBJ2-7, with 7 bases fitting TRBD2. Germline V gene sequence: CDR1 DFQATT, CDR2 SNEGSKA (reference sequence). Trimming at V came to 3 bases and at J to 5 bases, leaving 10 bases not matched to a gene. The CDR3 runs to 14 residues. In nucleotides, the CDR3 is TGCAGTGCTAGCGATGGCGCGGGAGCTAACGAGCAGTACTTC. It codes for CSASDGAGANEQYF.

This clonotype appeared many times. The V and J genes are TRBV28 and TRBJ1-1, with a possible D match to TRBD1 (5 bases). The CDR3 totals 15 residues. V was cut by 6 bases and J by 0 bases, with 14 bases left in between. Germline values: CDR1 MDHEN, CDR2 SYDVKM. CDR3 bases: TGTGCCAGCAGGAACCCACGGGGGATGAACACTGAAGCTTTCTTT. It codes for CASRNPRGMNTEAFF.

This clonotype was counted a few times. The J gene is TRBJ2-2, the V gene TRBV3-1; TRBD2 matches at 7 bases. Germline-derived CDR1 and CDR2 are LGHDT and YNNKEL (reference sequence). V lost 2 bases, J lost 1 base, and 1 base stayed unmatched. The CDR3 loop spans 15 amino acids. The DNA for the CDR3 is TGTGCCAGCAGCCAAAGCGGGATGAACACCGGGGAGCTGTTTTTT. Its translation: CASSQSGMNTGELFF.

A remark on this clonotype: A much larger clone is a single base away; this may be a read error. The CDR3 carries no conserved terminal phenylalanine or tryptophan, so it likely arises from a read error. V usage is TRBV28 and J usage is TRBJ1-5; D unclear. The CDR3 totals 11 residues. CDR1 is MDHEN and CDR2 is SYDVKM in the germline V gene. The ends were cut back, 3 bases at V and 6 bases at J, with 3 bases in the middle. The CDR3 coding sequence is TGTGCCAGCAGTTTGGGTCAGCCCCAGCATGTT. Its translation is CASSLGQPQHV.

This clonotype was counted ten times or more. The chain joins TRBV18 to TRBJ1-2; D perhaps matches TRBD1 (5 bases). CDR3 length equals 13 residues. Deletions cut 6 bases from V and 8 bases from J, with 16 bases between. The germline CDR1 and CDR2 sequences are KGHSH and LQKENI. In DNA, the CDR3 is TGTGCCAGCTCCCAACCGGGGACGGGAGGCTACACCTTC. Translating gives CASSQPGTGGYTF.

In this sample, this clonotype turned up a few times. The V gene is TRBV12-5, the J gene TRBJ1-2; the D is unclear. Germline V lookup: CDR1 LGHNT, CDR2 FRNRAP. The CDR3 is 12 residues long. V lost 6 bases, J lost 3 bases, and 8 bases lay in between. The CDR3 here is CASGDGYYGYTF. CDR3 sequence (DNA): TGTGCTAGTGGCGACGGATACTATGGCTACACCTTC.

This clonotype was recorded a few times. The chain carries TRBV6-2 or TRBV6-3 and TRBJ2-7; 7 bases are a match to TRBD2. This CDR3 comprises 16 residues. J lost 3 bases, V lost 2 bases, and 10 bases had no gene match. Germline V lookup: CDR1 MNHEY, CDR2 SVGEGT. Here the CDR3 DNA reads TGTGCCAGCAGTTACCGGGCGGGAGACACACGCTACGAGCAGTACTTC. It codes for CASSYRAGDTRYEQYF.

The rearrangement uses TRBV4-1 and TRBJ1-2; no firm D call. The length of the CDR3 is 13 residues. Germline assignment: CDR1 MGHRA and CDR2 YSYEKL. Trimming removed 4 bases at V and 8 bases at J, with 14 bases between. CDR3 sequence: CASSPGLELGYTF. In DNA form, the CDR3 reads TGCGCCAGCAGCCCCGGCCTAGAACTCGGCTACACCTTC.

This clonotype turned up a few times. The genes are TRBV20-1 and TRBJ1-1; a possible D gene is TRBD1 (5 bases). This CDR3 region has 13 residues. Per the germline V gene, CDR1 is DFQATT and CDR2 is SNEGSKA (reference sequence). The V end lost 7 bases, the J end lost 0 bases, and 12 bases lay between the germline ends. The CDR3 loop is CSGPQGMNTEAFF. CDR3 bases: TGCAGTGGGCCTCAGGGCATGAACACTGAAGCTTTCTTT.

This clonotype was detected a few times. J is TRBJ1-1 and V is TRBV2; D not resolved. The CDR3 sequence is 13 residues long. CDR1 SNHLY and CDR2 FYNNEI come from the germline V gene. Trimming left V 6 bases short and J 4 bases short, with 12 bases between. The CDR3 protein is CASSAREGTEAFF. For the CDR3, the DNA is TGTGCCAGCAGCGCTCGGGAGGGCACTGAAGCTTTCTTT.

This clonotype was seen many times. The CDR3 is CASSEDGGNYNEQFF. CDR3 coding DNA: TGTGCCAGCAGTGAGGATGGCGGGAACTACAATGAGCAGTTCTTC. The chain joins TRBV2 to TRBJ2-1; D is perhaps TRBD2 (6 bases). This CDR3 is 15 amino acids long. Germline V gives CDR1 SNHLY, CDR2 FYNNEI. V gave up 3 bases and J gave up 3 bases, with 12 bases separating them.

This clonotype was seen ten or more times. The rearrangement uses TRBV11-3 and TRBJ2-5, with 9 bases lining up with TRBD1. V trimming: 4 bases; J trimming: 9 bases; junction bases outside the gene matches: 9. Germline-derived CDR1 and CDR2 are SGHNT and YENEEA. CDR3 size: 14 residues. The CDR3 is CASSSGTGYAPQYF. The CDR3 nucleotides read TGTGCCAGCAGCTCCGGGACAGGGTATGCCCCCCAGTACTTC.

This clonotype was seen many times. The rearrangement uses TRBV6-1 and TRBJ2-1, with a tentative D call TRBD2 (6 bases). The germline V and J ends were trimmed by 8 bases and 1 base, with 15 bases remaining between them. Germline CDR1 MNHNS, CDR2 SASEGT. CDR3 length: 15 residues. CDR3 region: CASSGGLRSYNEQFF. CDR3 DNA: TGTGCCAGCTCCGGAGGGCTCCGATCCTACAATGAGCAGTTCTTC.

This chain uses TRBV3-1 with TRBJ2-7; no clear D. Trimming removed 1 base at V and 0 bases at J, with 7 bases between. Germline assignment: CDR1 LGHDT and CDR2 YNNKEL (reference sequence). This CDR3 is 14 amino acids long. CDR3 nucleotides: TGTGCCAGCAGCCAAGGGCCCTCCTCCTACGAGCAGTACTTC. The encoded protein is CASSQGPSSYEQYF.

Ten or more counts support this clonotype. The chain employs TRBV3-1 and TRBJ2-1, with D hard to call. This CDR3 has 16 amino acids. Germline V gene lookup returns CDR1 LGHDT and CDR2 YNNKEL (reference sequence). V shed 4 bases and J shed 7 bases, with 20 bases lying between them. The CDR3 DNA is TGTGCCAGCAGCCTCAGTAGGCCGGTCCTCGGGAATGAGCAGTTCTTC. As protein: CASSLSRPVLGNEQFF.

J is TRBJ2-2 and V is TRBV7-9; maybe TRBD1 (6 bases). Germline lookup yields CDR1 SEHNR and CDR2 FQNEAQ (reference sequence). V was shortened by 3 bases and J by 2 bases, with 13 bases between the two germline ends. The CDR3 covers 16 residues. CDR3 sequence reads: CASSFRRTENTGELFF. CDR3 sequence (DNA): TGTGCCAGCAGCTTTCGTAGGACAGAAAACACCGGGGAGCTGTTTTTT. Full variable domain (missing parts from reference TRBV7-9 and TRBJ2-2): DTGVSQNPRHKITKRGQNVTFRCDPISEHNRLYWYRQTLGQGPEFLTYFQNEAQLEKSRLLSDRFSAERPKGSFSTLEIQRTEQGDSAMYLCASSFRRTENTGELFFGEGSRLTVL.

The CDR3 is CASSQPPGEQYF. In DNA, the CDR3 is TGTGCCAGCAGCCAGCCCCCGGGCGAGCAGTACTTC. The chain recombines TRBV3-1 with TRBJ2-7; no clear D. The CDR3 consists of 12 residues. The ends were cut back, 3 bases at V and 6 bases at J, with 9 bases in the middle. The germline V gene encodes CDR1 LGHDT and CDR2 YNNKEL (reference sequence).

V and J are TRBV14 and TRBJ2-7; 8 bases agree with TRBD2. This CDR3 contains 17 residues. Germline lookup yields CDR1 SGHDN and CDR2 FVKESK. V was pared by 4 bases and J by 5 bases, with 16 bases of the junction left unmatched. DNA of the CDR3: TGTGCCAGCAGCCCGGGAACGAAGCGGGAGAGTCTTCACGAGCAGTACTTC. It codes for CASSPGTKRESLHEQYF.

This clonotype was seen repeatedly, ten times or more. CDR3 in amino acids: CASSIDGEQFF. DNA for the CDR3: TGTGCCAGCAGTATCGACGGCGAGCAGTTCTTC. The chain combines TRBV28 with TRBJ2-1; D is uncertain. The V gene's germline CDR1 is MDHEN and CDR2 SYDVKM. CDR3 length equals 11 residues. V lost 5 bases and J 10 bases, leaving 9 bases between the germline ends.

This clonotype was detected a few times. The V and J genes are TRBV3-1 and TRBJ1-2; no clear D. Germline V gene lookup returns CDR1 LGHDT and CDR2 YNNKEL (reference sequence). The CDR3 extends over 13 amino acids. The V end lost 1 base, the J end lost 7 bases, and 10 bases lay between the germline ends. CDR3 region: CASSQVRTAGYTF. CDR3 bases: TGTGCCAGCAGCCAAGTCCGAACGGCTGGCTACACCTTC.

The table lists this clonotype with a few counts. The chain joins TRBV6-2 or TRBV6-3 to TRBJ2-1; 7 bases align to TRBD2. There are 16 residues in the CDR3. V lost 2 bases to trimming and J lost 1 base; unmatched junction nucleotides: 5. CDR1 MNHEY and CDR2 SVGEGT come from the germline V gene. In nucleotides, the CDR3 is TGTGCCAGCAGTTACGGTAGCGGGCTATCCTACAATGAGCAGTTCTTC. Protein product: CASSYGSGLSYNEQFF.

The chain links TRBV18 to TRBJ1-1; unclear D gene. The germline V gene has CDR1 KGHSH and CDR2 LQKENI. V was cut by 6 bases and J by 1 base, with 12 bases left in between. CDR3 length equals 14 residues. The CDR3 is CASSLKVGNTEAFF. CDR3 in DNA: TGTGCCAGCTCCCTCAAGGTTGGGAACACTGAAGCTTTCTTT.

This clonotype was found a few times. A much bigger clone sits one base away, suggesting this may be a read error. The chain recombines TRBV7-3 with TRBJ2-7; D gene uncertain. Germline CDR1 reads SGHTA; CDR2 reads FQGTGA. This CDR3 spans 11 amino acids. Between the trimmed V and J ends, which lost 6 bases and 3 bases, there was a span of 6 bases. CDR3 coding DNA: TGTGCCAGCAGTGAATTCTACGAGCAGTACTTC. Translation: CASSEFYEQYF. Complete variable domain (other parts from reference TRBV7-3 and TRBJ2-7): GAGVSQTPSNKVTEKGKYVELRCDPISGHTALYWYRQSLGQGPEFLIYFQGTGAADDSGLPNDRFFAVRPEGSVSTLKIQRTERGDSAVYLCASSEFYEQYFGPGTRLTVT.

V and J are TRBV20-1 and TRBJ1-1; 10 bases map to TRBD1. The germline V gene has CDR1 DFQATT and CDR2 SNEGSKA (reference sequence). The CDR3 sequence is 13 residues long. Germline trimming cut 7 bases from V and 3 bases from J; bases unmatched to any gene: 5. CDR3 DNA: TGCAGTGGACAGGGGGCCCCTTACACTGAAGCTTTCTTT. It codes for CSGQGAPYTEAFF.

This clonotype came up many times. The chain uses TRBV30 and TRBJ2-3; TRBD2 is a possible D gene (5 bases). Looked up from germline, CDR1 is GTSNPN and CDR2 is SVGIG (reference sequence). V lost 5 bases, J lost 4 bases, and 10 bases lay in between. The CDR3 spans 12 residues. CDR3 sequence: CAWGLNADTQYF. As DNA, the CDR3 is TGTGCCTGGGGACTCAATGCAGATACGCAGTATTTT.

This clonotype was detected only a few times. This chain uses TRBV27 with TRBJ2-1, with TRBD2 identical over 8 bases. The CDR3 is 18 residues long. Germline V CDR1 and CDR2: MNHEY, SMNVEV (reference sequence). Trimming cost V 5 bases and J 4 bases; bases outside gene matches: 16. CDR3 loop: CASSISQSGSRIYNEQFF. The CDR3, as DNA: TGTGCCAGCAGTATTTCTCAGAGCGGGAGTCGGATATACAATGAGCAGTTCTTC.

The V call is TRBV5-1, the J call TRBJ1-6; 9 bases agree with TRBD1. J was trimmed by 6 bases and V by 3 bases; bases with no gene match: 1. This CDR3 spans 14 amino acids. CDR1 is SGHRS, CDR2 YFSETQ, per germline. The CDR3 loop is CASSWDRVNSPLHF. The CDR3 DNA follows: TGCGCCAGCAGCTGGGACAGGGTTAATTCACCCCTCCACTTT.

The V gene is TRBV2, the J gene TRBJ2-2; 10 nucleotides line up with TRBD1. CDR3 length equals 15 residues. From germline, CDR1 is SNHLY and CDR2 FYNNEI. V shed 3 bases, J shed 5 bases, and the junction held 3 bases outside the gene matches. The CDR3 here is CASSDMDRGTGELFF. CDR3 nucleotide sequence: TGTGCCAGCAGTGACATGGACAGGGGGACCGGGGAGCTGTTTTTT. The full variable domain, completed using reference TRBV2 and TRBJ2-2, is EPEVTQTPSHQVTQMGQEVILRCVPISNHLYFYWYRQILGQKVEFLVSFYNNEISEKSEIFDDQFSVERPDGSNFTLKIRSTKLEDSAMYFCASSDMDRGTGELFFGEGSRLTVL.

The rearrangement joins TRBV5-6 to TRBJ1-2; 9 nucleotides line up with TRBD1. CDR3 length equals 13 residues. Losses at the gene ends were 4 bases for V and 6 bases for J; bases not matched to a gene: 4. Germline assignment: CDR1 SGHDT and CDR2 YYEEEE. CDR3 loop: CASSRGDRDGYTF. The CDR3 bases are TGTGCCAGCAGCAGAGGGGACAGGGATGGCTACACCTTC.

The CDR3 reads CASSSRGWTEAFF. The CDR3 DNA reads TGTGCCAGCAGCTCAAGGGGGTGGACTGAAGCTTTCTTT. This chain joins TRBV7-9 and TRBJ1-1; tentatively, D is TRBD1 (6 bases). Germline loops: CDR1 SEHNR, CDR2 FQNEAQ (reference sequence). Deletions cut 4 bases from V and 5 bases from J, with 11 bases between. This CDR3 is 13 amino acids long.